Listed here are 9 T cell receptor beta chains from one sample, sequenced in a study of blood T cell repertoires in COVID-19. The table came from immunoSEQ multiplex PCR; TCRdb's copy has only in-frame clones and leaves some out. The sample holds 250,000 to 350,000 clones, roughly 90% seen once. Source material: peripheral blood. The receptors stem from a woman aged 25 to 39 with COVID-19, enrolled during active disease.

For this clone: At the DNA level, this CDR3 is encoded by other sequences in the same sample as well. This chain joins TRBV11-2 and TRBJ2-1, with TRBD2 as a possible D gene (5 bases). The CDR3 contains 14 residues. The germline V gene has CDR1 SGHAT and CDR2 FQNNGV. Trimming pared 2 bases from V and 2 bases from J, leaving 7 bases between. The CDR3 DNA follows: TGTGCCAGCAGCTTAAGCGGTACCTACAATGAGCAGTTCTTC. The encoded protein is CASSLSGTYNEQFF.

In its sample, this clone was seen once. This chain connects TRBV6-1 to TRBJ1-2; 9 bases map to TRBD1. V lost 4 bases to trimming and J lost 8 bases; unmatched junction nucleotides: 14. The CDR3 sequence is 16 residues long. Germline values: CDR1 MNHNS, CDR2 SASEGT. The CDR3 nucleotides read TGTGCCAGCAGTGTAAGGACAGGGGCTGCAGGTGGCGGCTACACCTTC. Its translation is CASSVRTGAAGGGYTF.

V usage is TRBV18 and J usage is TRBJ1-5; 12 bases line up with TRBD1. The trim removed 4 bases at V and 6 bases at J, leaving 4 bases unmatched. CDR1 KGHSH and CDR2 LQKENI come from the germline V gene. This CDR3 comprises 15 residues. CDR3: CASSLRDRGRQPQHF. CDR3 bases: TGTGCCAGCTCACTCCGGGACAGGGGGCGTCAGCCCCAGCATTTT. The full variable domain, in which reference TRBV18 and TRBJ1-5 provide the parts outside the CDR3, is NAGVMQNPRHLVRRRGQEARLRCSPMKGHSHVYWYRQLPEEGLKFMVYLQKENIIDESGMPKERFSAEFPKEGPSILRIQQVVRGDSAAYFCASSLRDRGRQPQHFGDGTRLSIL.

The rearrangement links TRBV9 to TRBJ1-5, with 7 positions matching TRBD1. J gave up 6 bases and V 0 bases, and 3 bases lay outside the gene matches. CDR1 SGDLS and CDR2 YYNGEE come from the germline V gene. The CDR3 sequence is 14 residues long. CDR3 sequence reads: CASSVGDRAQPQHF. CDR3 bases: TGTGCCAGCAGCGTAGGAGACAGGGCTCAGCCCCAGCATTTT.

The J gene is TRBJ1-2, the V gene TRBV29-1; D may be TRBD1 (5 bases). The length of the CDR3 is 13 residues. The germline gives CDR1 SQVTM, CDR2 ANQGSEA. The V gene lost 1 base and the J gene lost 4 bases, with 10 bases spanning the gap. DNA for the CDR3: TGCAGCGTTGAAGGAGGGAGGGGCTATGGCTACACCTTC. Translated, it gives CSVEGGRGYGYTF. The full variable domain, with the rest looked up from reference TRBV29-1 and TRBJ1-2, is SAVISQKPSRDICQRGTSLTIQCQVDSQVTMMFWYRQQPGQSLTLIATANQGSEATYESGFVIDKFPISRPNLTFSTLTVSNMSPEDSSIYLCSVEGGRGYGYTFGSGTRLTVV.

The V call is TRBV12-3 or TRBV12-4, the J call TRBJ2-1; no reliable D call. The CDR3 totals 13 residues. Trimming removed 6 bases at V and 6 bases at J, with 12 bases between. The DNA of the CDR3 is TGTGCCAGCAGCCTGATGCTAGTCAATGAGCAGTTCTTC. Translating it yields CASSLMLVNEQFF.

The chain uses TRBV6-6 and TRBJ2-7; TRBD1 matches at 9 bases. The CDR3 is 13 amino acids. V lost 10 bases, J lost 6 bases, and 10 bases stayed unmatched. CDR1 is MNHNY, CDR2 SVGAGI, per germline (reference sequence). CDR3 in amino acids: CATDGTGLSEQYF. The CDR3 nucleotides read TGTGCCACCGACGGGACAGGGTTATCCGAGCAGTACTTC.

The chain uses TRBV3-1 (or the pseudogene TRBV3-2) and TRBJ1-1; TRBD1 agrees at 7 bases. This CDR3 has 13 amino acids. Looked up from germline, CDR1 is LGHDT and CDR2 is YNNKEL (reference sequence). V lost 5 bases, J lost 4 bases, and 4 bases stayed unmatched. For the CDR3, the DNA is TGTGCCAGCAGCGTTGACAGGGCCACTGAAGCTTTCTTT. Translated, it gives CASSVDRATEAFF.

The CDR3, as DNA: TGTGCCAGCTCACCGCGGGACAGGGGGTTTAATGAAAAACTGTTTTTT. Its protein product is CASSPRDRGFNEKLFF. J is TRBJ1-4 and V is TRBV18, with 11 bases identical to TRBD1. Germline CDR1 and CDR2: KGHSH and LQKENI. The V segment lost 3 bases and the J segment 4 bases; nucleotides outside the gene matches: 4. This CDR3 has 16 residues.